This T cell receptor (beta chain) appears in the sequencing data of a study of OX40 agonist ivuxolimab in advanced cancers. At the level of the whole study: Ivuxolimab, which targeted the costimulatory receptor OX40 (CD134), was an agonistic, fully human IgG2 monoclonal antibody. Intravenous ivuxolimab was administered to patients every 2 weeks at six dose levels: 0.01, 0.1, 0.3, 1.5, 3 and 10 mg/kg. Among the approximately 54 dose-escalation patients, about 20 had hepatocellular carcinoma, 15 or so melanoma, 9 renal cell carcinoma and 9 head and neck cancer. A male proportion of approximately 83% and a mean age of around 60 years, ranging from about 20 to 85, were recorded for the dose-escalation cohort. Patients were allowed to have had prior anti-PD-1, anti-PD-L1 or anti-CTLA-4 therapy, and 40% of the dose-escalation patients had been treated with checkpoint inhibitors. Partial responses occurred in three dose-escalation patients, of whom one had hepatocellular carcinoma and two had cutaneous melanoma. The point of sequencing TCRbeta in the periphery was to test whether ivuxolimab changed TCR sequence diversity and drove clonal T-cell expansion. The paper reports the monotherapy dose-escalation portion (N ≈ 50 patients) of the phase I ivuxolimab trial.

From the cysteine through the phenylalanine, the CDR3 covers 15 amino acids. Just the 45-base CDR3 DNA is kept, in frame starting at base 1. CDR1 and CDR2 were assigned from the germline V gene as MDHEN and SYDVKM. After removal of 6 bases from V and 2 bases from J, the junction retains 8 bases not matched to a gene. Results the study describes overall, beyond this receptor: At doses of 0.1 to 3.0 mg/kg, clonal expansion of both CD4+ and CD8+ blood T cells was observed from baseline to week 6. In the 0.1-3.0 mg/kg groups, partial responders were among the patients with the lowest normalized peripheral clonal expansion, particularly in CD8+ T cells. On average, CD8+ T cells showed more expanded clones than CD4+ T cells after ivuxolimab. Low levels of normalized T-cell clonal expansion were also seen in some nonresponding patients. Which antigens the clonally expanded peripheral T cells were specific for was not determined.

The trial excluded patients who had a history of autoimmune disease or were on systemic immunosuppression. Peripheral blood for TCR sequencing was collected from all dose cohorts at baseline, on cycle 4 day 1, and on cycle 7 day 1. The samples were drawn from a first-in-human, open-label, multicenter phase I dose-escalation trial of ivuxolimab. Adults with locally advanced or metastatic melanoma, renal cell carcinoma, hepatocellular carcinoma or head and neck squamous cell carcinoma were enrolled in the trial. Before TCR sequencing, CD4+ T cells and CD8+ T cells from peripheral blood were sorted into separate populations. As to this clone: Its antigen is not yet known. The record has no base qualities; no much larger clone is one base away.

To sequence the TCRbeta CDR3 region, genomic DNA was isolated from the sorted cells. TCRbeta CDR3 regions were sequenced using the immunoSEQ Assay. TCRdb mirrors the immuneACCESS table, restricted to in-frame sequences. Some clones are absent from its copies; in checked studies, under half trace to an unresolved V gene, and the reason for the others is unknown. Within this sample are about 28,000 clones, with over 75% of them counted one time only. The top ten constitute about 15% of the sample. The receptor's source is an adult with an advanced solid tumor such as melanoma, head and neck, liver or kidney cancer. The rearrangement joined TRBV28 to TRBJ2-7, with 9 bases matching TRBD2. The sample in question was CD4+ or CD8+ T cells sorted from blood, obtained in a trial of the OX40 agonist ivuxolimab. The encoded CDR3 is CASSFVGLAAYEQYF. At the DNA level, the sequence is TGTGCCAGCAGCTTTGTGGGACTAGCTGCCTACGAGCAGTACTTC.